Presented here are 3 T cell receptor beta chains from one specimen sequenced in a study of control samples from healthy donors and cancer patients. Data came from immunoSEQ multiplex PCR; TCRdb stores just in-frame clones and leaves some out. The top ten clones hold approximately 4% of a sample with about 130,000 clones, about 95% of them seen once. The specimen sequenced was blood. The origin of the receptors is a young man in good health.

Notes on this clone: Other DNA sequences in the sample encode the same CDR3. This rearrangement joins TRBV2 to TRBJ2-1; 10 nucleotides align to TRBD2. V shed 4 bases and J 4 bases; nucleotides not matched to a gene: 10. The CDR3 runs to 17 residues. Germline V gives CDR1 SNHLY, CDR2 FYNNEI. The CDR3: CASSATRAGGRYNEQFF. The DNA for the CDR3 is TGTGCCAGCAGTGCGACTAGAGCGGGGGGGCGGTACAATGAGCAGTTCTTC.

The genes are TRBV9 and TRBJ1-2, with 7 bases matching TRBD1. The germline V gene encodes CDR1 SGDLS and CDR2 YYNGEE. This CDR3 contains 12 residues. After removal of 2 bases from V and 6 bases from J, the junction contained 1 base not matched to a gene. The CDR3 loop reads CASSVGTDGYTF. CDR3 in DNA: TGTGCCAGCAGCGTTGGGACAGATGGCTACACCTTC.

The chain employs TRBV28 and TRBJ1-1; a possible D gene is TRBD1 (5 bases). V gave up 3 bases and J gave up 4 bases, with 9 bases separating them. The CDR3 sequence is 13 residues long. Germline CDR1 reads MDHEN; CDR2 reads SYDVKM. The CDR3, as DNA: TGTGCCAGCAGTTTGGGACGGGGCACTGAAGCTTTCTTT. It encodes CASSLGRGTEAFF. The full variable domain, completed using reference TRBV28 and TRBJ1-1, is DVKVTQSSRYLVKRTGEKVFLECVQDMDHENMFWYRQDPGLGLRLIYFSYDVKMKEKGDIPEGYSVSREKKERFSLILESASTNQTSMYLCASSLGRGTEAFFGQGTRLTVV.